A selection of T cell receptor beta chains follows, all from one sample in a study of blood T cell repertoires in COVID-19. Using immunoSEQ multiplex PCR, the repertoire was profiled, and TCRdb retains in-frame clones only, with some absent. Among tens of thousands of clones listed, roughly 89% were seen once. The sample was peripheral blood. The receptors stem from a human donor in a cohort sampled during active COVID-19. CDR3s include the opening cysteine and the closing phenylalanine or tryptophan. A D gene is named only where the DNA matches it firmly. Clone sizes are given selectively: once, few, many, or a class where the clone is expanded.

abundance	len	d_gene	v_gene	j_gene	CDR3nt	CDR3aa
NA	17	NA	TRBV21-1	TRBJ1-6	TGTGCCAGCAGCAACGACAGCAGACCCAAAAATAATTCACCCCTCCACTTT	CASSNDSRPKNNSPLHF
NA	14	NA	TRBV6-5	TRBJ1-2	TGTGCCAGCAGTTACTCTCACAGTAGCTATGGCTACACCTTC	CASSYSHSSYGYTF
NA	17	TRBD1	TRBV5-1	TRBJ2-3	TGCGCCAGCAGCCTATATTCCGGGACAGGGTCCACAGATACGCAGTATTTT	CASSLYSGTGSTDTQYF
NA	14	TRBD1	TRBV18	TRBJ1-4	TGTGCCAGCTCACCGTGGACAGGGGAAGAAAAACTGTTTTTT	CASSPWTGEEKLFF
NA	16	TRBD2	TRBV10-3	TRBJ2-3	TGTGCCATCAGTGAGTCCACTAGCGGTAGCACAGATACGCAGTATTTT	CAISESTSGSTDTQYF
once	14	NA	TRBV5-5	TRBJ1-2	TGTGCCAGCAGCTTGGGGGGAGCCAAGTATGGCTACACCTTC	CASSLGGAKYGYTF
once	12	TRBD1	TRBV5-1	TRBJ1-2	TGCGCCAGCTCCGAGGGGGCGTTCGGCTACACCTTC	CASSEGAFGYTF
NA	15	TRBD2	TRBV19	TRBJ2-2	TGTGCCAGTAGTGTGTGGGAGGGCCCCTCCGGGGAGCTGTTTTTT	CASSVWEGPSGELFF
NA	15	TRBD1	TRBV5-3	TRBJ1-2	TGTGCCAGAAGCACGGTAGGACAGGCAAACTATGGCTACACCTTC	CARSTVGQANYGYTF
NA	16	TRBD1	TRBV19	TRBJ2-2	TGTGCCAGTAGTAGGGGACAGGGAAGTTCCGCCGGGGAGCTGTTTTTT	CASSRGQGSSAGELFF
NA	11	TRBD2	TRBV20-1	TRBJ2-5	TGCAGTGCTAGGAGCGGGAGTCCCCAGTACTTC	CSARSGSPQYF
once	14	TRBD1	TRBV19	TRBJ1-4	TGTGCCAGTTCCTCAGGGGGCGCAGTGGAAAAACTGTTTTTT	CASSSGGAVEKLFF
NA	16	TRBD1	TRBV5-5	TRBJ2-7	TGTGCCAGCAGCTTGTGGTGGACAGGGGGCTCAGAAGAGCAGTACTTC	CASSLWWTGGSEEQYF
NA	17	NA	TRBV18	TRBJ2-1	TGTGCCAGCTCACCCATCAGGGCGACAGCCGTAAACAATGAGCAGTTCTTC	CASSPIRATAVNNEQFF
few	15	TRBD1	TRBV18	TRBJ1-5	TGTGCCAGCTCCCCCGGGACAGGGGGGGTTCAGCCCCAGCATTTT	CASSPGTGGVQPQHF
NA	13	TRBD1	TRBV20-1	TRBJ1-2	TGCAGTGCTAGTGACAGGGGCGCTTATGGCTACACCTTC	CSASDRGAYGYTF
NA	14	TRBD1	TRBV5-4	TRBJ1-1	TGTGCCAGCAGCTCCGGGACAGCAAACACTGAAGCTTTCTTT	CASSSGTANTEAFF